The source of this T cell receptor (beta chain) is a study of glioma-infiltrating T cells after dendritic cell vaccination. Study background: Patients had newly diagnosed or recurrent glioblastoma and received dendritic cell vaccines. Findings and limits, study-wide: Survival was not directly related to TCR clonality in these patients.

About this clone: The antigen is undetermined.

The immunoSEQ assay amplified TCRB CDR3 from up to 2 ug DNA. Clones were read by immunoSEQ multiplex PCR, and TCRdb kept only the in-frame ones, dropping some. The data contain about 92,000 clones, approximately 90% of them seen just once; the ten biggest clones take up 15% to 19%. This sample comprised blood, obtained before dendritic cell vaccination. This sequence originates from a human donor with glioblastoma.

CDR3 in DNA: TGTGCCAGCAGCGCCACCCCAGGGCCCTACGAGCAGTACTTC. Translation gives CASSATPGPYEQYF. V and J are TRBV9 and TRBJ2-7; TRBD1 is a possible D gene (5 bases). Per the germline V gene, CDR1 is SGDLS and CDR2 is YYNGEE. V shed 3 bases and J shed 2 bases, with 12 bases lying between them. The CDR3 spans 14 residues.